The TCR beta chain described here comes from a study of blood T cell repertoires in COVID-19 (dated by TCRdb to about 2020). For context, the study as a whole: Samples covering the acute and convalescent phases of COVID-19 were provided by collaborators in the United States, Italy and Spain. Samples were obtained from the ongoing ImmuneRACE study (first 160 participants) and from 1,000 to 1,500 subjects provided by 6 global collaborators. Sample metadata almost always included a de-identified subject ID, COVID-19 status, age in years and sex. Where HLA class I and class II types were available, the types were taken from metadata supplied by the sample provider, not from assay-based typing. The prospective study material was composed of cDNA or gDNA derived from T cells, B-cell-depleted T cells, or PBMCs. The dataset comprised deeply sampled blood TCRbeta repertoires from subjects exposed to, actively infected with, or recovered from COVID-19. The repertoires were released in a freely available public database intended as a resource for research on the immune response to SARS-CoV-2.

TCRbeta CDR3 regions were amplified from genomic DNA using the immunoSEQ Assay, a bias-controlled multiplex PCR. The authors processed their data as follows. The number of nucleated cells in each sample was estimated from the amplification of reference gene primers within the assay. To quantify the absolute abundance of each unique TCRbeta CDR3 rearrangement, sequence reads were collapsed and filtered. For each sample, productive Simpson clonality was calculated by taking the square root of Simpson's diversity index across productive rearrangements. The table was pulled from immuneACCESS by TCRdb, which kept in-frame rearrangements only. Such tables lose some clones; where checked, under half of the loss comes from unresolved V genes, and the rest has no known cause. That table furnishes V, J and clone size, whereas the DNA furnished D and trimming. Present in this sample are 150,000 to 200,000 clones, around 77% of which were seen just once. Clones ranked in the top ten supply around 7% of the sample.

Including the terminal cysteine and phenylalanine, the CDR3 comprises 14 residues. The entry retains the CDR3 DNA only, 42 bases that are in frame from base 1. V was cut back by 0 bases and J by 5 bases, leaving a gap of 11 bases between them. Based on the germline V gene (reference sequence), the CDR1 and CDR2 sequences are LNHNV and YYDKDF. This clone has only one observation. Which antigen it targets is not known. Base qualities are not provided; no much larger clone lies one nucleotide away. Each collaborating institution followed its own protocols to collect whole blood in K2EDTA tubes. For TCRbeta analysis, collaborators shipped samples in one of three forms: frozen whole blood, isolated PBMCs, or DNA extracted from either of those sample types. Beyond this particular receptor, the publication reports: How much clinical and demographic metadata was included differed by source and by participant, and the metadata was provided uncurated.

Recombination joined TRBV15 with TRBJ2-7; 5 matching bases give a weak D call of TRBD2. The sample taken for sequencing was peripheral blood. The origin of this receptor is a man aged 70-80 years with active or convalescent COVID-19. Read as DNA, the sequence is TGTGCCACCAGCAGAGATCGGGGATCGGACGAGCAGTACTTC. This sequence encodes CATSRDRGSDEQYF.